Each of the 32 T cell receptor beta chains below was sequenced from the same sample in a study of CD8 T cells in Susac syndrome. After extraction with the RNeasy kit, roughly 0.5 to 1 ug of the RNA was reverse transcribed using random hexamers. MiXCR, run by TCRdb on the immunoSEQ multiplex PCR reads, gives a single entry per CDR3 protein. The sample includes 95,000 to 150,000 distinct CDR3 sequences, just under 95% seen only once; the top ten take over 0.065%. The sample was CD4+ T cells from PBMCs. The receptors come from a human donor in good health.

The chain couples TRBV10-3 to TRBJ2-7; 7 bases are a match to TRBD1. The ends lost 0 bases at V and 2 bases at J; junction bases unmatched: 7. CDR3 size: 16 residues. From germline, CDR1 is ENHRY and CDR2 SYGVKD. CDR3 DNA: TGTGCCATCAGTGAGTCAAAACAGGGGCTCCCCTACGAGCAGTACTTC. This translates into CAISESKQGLPYEQYF.

V is TRBV27 and J is TRBJ2-4; 9 bases agree with TRBD2. Unmatched junction bases numbered 6, after V lost 6 bases and J lost 0 bases. Per germline, CDR1 MNHEY and CDR2 SMNVEV (reference sequence). This CDR3 region has 16 residues. As DNA, the CDR3 is TGTGCCAGCAGAAATCTAGCGGGACTAGCCAAAAACATTCAGTACTTC. Its translation: CASRNLAGLAKNIQYF.

The V gene is TRBV7-9, the J gene TRBJ2-7; tentative D call: TRBD2 (6 bases). Deletions cut 5 bases from V and 2 bases from J, with 16 bases between. The CDR3 covers 15 residues. CDR1 SEHNR and CDR2 FQNEAQ come from the germline V gene (reference sequence). This chain's CDR3 is CASSPPSGEAYEQYF. In DNA form, the CDR3 reads TGTGCCAGCAGCCCCCCCTCGGGGGAGGCCTACGAGCAGTACTTC.

This rearrangement joins TRBV3-1 to TRBJ1-1; D uncertain. V was trimmed by 3 bases and J by 7 bases, leaving 12 bases between them. The germline CDR1 and CDR2 sequences are LGHDT and YNNKEL (reference sequence). The CDR3 contains 13 residues. The CDR3 here is CASSHQREFEAFF. In DNA, the CDR3 is TGTGCCAGCAGCCATCAAAGGGAGTTTGAAGCTTTCTTT. The full variable domain, completed using reference TRBV3-1 and TRBJ1-1, is DTAVSQTPKYLVTQMGNDKSIKCEQNLGHDTMYWYKQDSKKFLKIMFSYNNKELIINETVPNRFSPKSPDKAHLNLHINSLELGDSAVYFCASSHQREFEAFFGQGTRLTVV.

V gene TRBV3-1 combines with J gene TRBJ2-1, with D unresolved. The germline gives CDR1 LGHDT, CDR2 YNNKEL (reference sequence). Trimming stripped 0 bases from V and 9 bases from J, with 9 bases between. The CDR3 loop spans 13 amino acids. The CDR3 here is CASSQDSRREQFF. The CDR3 DNA reads TGTGCCAGCAGCCAAGATTCCCGACGTGAGCAGTTCTTC.

The J gene is TRBJ2-2, the V gene TRBV5-1, with D maybe TRBD2 (5 bases). The CDR3 contains 16 residues. V gave up 0 bases and J gave up 4 bases, with 13 bases separating them. Germline CDR1 reads SGHRS; CDR2 reads YFSETQ. The CDR3 protein is CASSLGPAGTTGELFF. The CDR3 nucleotides are TGCGCCAGCAGCTTGGGACCGGCGGGCACCACCGGGGAGCTGTTTTTT.

This sequence joins TRBV5-6 and TRBJ2-2; D gene uncertain. The CDR3 contains 14 residues. V lost 2 bases and J lost 8, with 13 bases in between. Per germline, CDR1 SGHDT and CDR2 YYEEEE. CDR3 nucleotides: TGTGCCAGCAGCTTTGCCGGGTGGTTAGGGGAGCTGTTTTTT. Protein: CASSFAGWLGELFF.

The chain recombines TRBV20-1 with TRBJ1-1; weak D call: TRBD1 (5 bases). This CDR3 region has 13 residues. Trimming took 0 bases from V and 5 from J, leaving 10 bases between them. The germline V gene encodes CDR1 DFQATT and CDR2 SNEGSKA (reference sequence). The CDR3 is CSARELGGTEAFF. The CDR3 nucleotides are TGCAGTGCTAGAGAGTTGGGGGGGACTGAAGCTTTCTTT.

The V call is TRBV18, the J call TRBJ2-7; D is possibly TRBD1 (6 bases). The CDR3 loop spans 15 amino acids. CDR1 is KGHSH and CDR2 is LQKENI in the germline V gene. Trimming stripped 6 bases from V and 8 bases from J, with 23 bases between. The CDR3 sequence: CASSPPGQPDFQQYF. Here the CDR3 DNA reads TGTGCCAGCTCGCCCCCAGGACAGCCCGACTTCCAGCAGTACTTC. The variable domain in full, with the rest retrieved from reference TRBV18 and TRBJ2-7, is NAGVMQNPRHLVRRRGQEARLRCSPMKGHSHVYWYRQLPEEGLKFMVYLQKENIIDESGMPKERFSAEFPKEGPSILRIQQVVRGDSAAYFCASSPPGQPDFQQYFGPGTRLTVT.

This rearrangement joins TRBV9 to TRBJ1-2, with a tentative D call TRBD1 (5 bases). Trimming took 7 bases from V and 2 from J, leaving 15 bases between them. The CDR3 totals 14 residues. CDR1 SGDLS and CDR2 YYNGEE come from the germline V gene. This CDR3 is CASGSGTANYGYTF. CDR3 nucleotides: TGTGCCAGCGGATCCGGGACGGCAAACTATGGCTACACCTTC.

The V call is TRBV5-6, the J call TRBJ2-3, with unresolved D. Trimming left V 2 bases short and J 3 bases short, with 10 bases between. Germline V gene sequence: CDR1 SGHDT, CDR2 YYEEEE. The CDR3 is 14 residues long. The CDR3 DNA reads as TGTGCCAGCAGCTTTGGGATCGCAACAGATACGCAGTATTTT. It encodes CASSFGIATDTQYF.

J is TRBJ2-7 and V is TRBV2; D is unclear. The CDR3 length is 14 residues. CDR1 and CDR2 from the germline V gene are SNHLY and FYNNEI. Trimming removed 6 bases at V and 2 bases at J, with 14 bases between. CDR3 residues: CASSPVSSAYEQYF. CDR3 sequence (DNA): TGTGCCAGCAGCCCGGTTTCTTCGGCCTACGAGCAGTACTTC.

The chain is built from TRBV19 and TRBJ2-5; no clear D gene. Trimming stripped 7 bases from V and 4 bases from J, with 16 bases between. CDR3 size: 14 residues. CDR1 is LNHDA, CDR2 SQIVND, per germline (reference sequence). The CDR3 protein is CASKPHSGRETQYF. CDR3 nucleotides: TGTGCCAGTAAACCTCACAGTGGCCGAGAGACCCAGTACTTC.

The V and J genes are TRBV20-1 and TRBJ1-2, with D possibly matching TRBD1 (5 bases). Germline V lookup: CDR1 DFQATT, CDR2 SNEGSKA (reference sequence). With 6 bases removed from V and 0 bases from J, the gap between germline ends came to 17 bases. CDR3 length: 15 amino acids. CDR3 protein: CSALPSAGTNYGYTF. The CDR3 coding sequence is TGCAGTGCCCTACCTTCGGCAGGGACTAACTATGGCTACACCTTC.

This chain joins TRBV29-1 and TRBJ1-1, with no clear D. CDR3 length: 15 residues. The germline V gene encodes CDR1 SQVTM and CDR2 ANQGSEA. Trimming took 1 base from V and 3 from J, leaving 15 bases between them. The CDR3 loop reads CSVEGPWGQYTEAFF. The CDR3 DNA follows: TGCAGCGTTGAAGGTCCCTGGGGTCAGTACACTGAAGCTTTCTTT.

The V gene is TRBV5-6, the J gene TRBJ2-5; D is unresolved. Trimming removed 0 bases from V and 0 bases from J, with 12 bases in between. This CDR3 has 16 amino acids. Per the germline V gene, CDR1 is SGHDT and CDR2 is YYEEEE. The CDR3 coding sequence is TGTGCCAGCAGCTTGGCGCAGGATTCGTACCAAGAGACCCAGTACTTC. Protein sequence: CASSLAQDSYQETQYF.

V and J are TRBV29-1 and TRBJ2-7, with D unclear. The CDR3 spans 13 residues. Trimming took 0 bases from V and 1 from J, leaving 7 bases between them. The germline CDR1 and CDR2 sequences are SQVTM and ANQGSEA. This chain's CDR3 is CSVEDRRSYEQYF. As DNA, the CDR3 is TGCAGCGTTGAAGATAGGAGATCCTACGAGCAGTACTTC.

The chain recombines TRBV10-3 with TRBJ2-6, with TRBD1 matching over 8 bases. The CDR3 is 17 amino acids. Germline assignment: CDR1 ENHRY and CDR2 SYGVKD. The trim removed 4 bases at V and 0 bases at J, leaving 5 bases unmatched. CDR3 region: CAISVGQGGSGANVLTF. As DNA, the CDR3 is TGTGCCATCAGTGTCGGACAGGGAGGCTCTGGGGCCAACGTCCTGACTTTC.

The sample holds one count of this clonotype. V gene TRBV5-6 combines with J gene TRBJ2-2, with TRBD2 matching 8 bases. The CDR3 runs to 16 residues. Germline CDR1 SGHDT, CDR2 YYEEEE. The V and J ends lost 4 bases and 3 bases, in that order; junction bases with no gene match: 8. The chain's CDR3 is CASSPGGLGDTGELFF. CDR3 in DNA: TGTGCCAGCAGCCCGGGGGGGTTGGGGGACACCGGGGAGCTGTTTTTT.

The rearrangement joins TRBV20-1 to TRBJ2-7; 13 bases fit TRBD2. V shed 5 bases and J 7 bases; nucleotides not matched to a gene: 5. CDR3 size: 13 residues. Germline V gene lookup returns CDR1 DFQATT and CDR2 SNEGSKA (reference sequence). CDR3 loop: CSARTSGRGEQYF. In nucleotides, the CDR3 is TGCAGTGCTCGTACTAGCGGGAGGGGGGAGCAGTACTTC.

This clonotype appeared a single time. The genes are TRBV2 and TRBJ2-5; D is undetermined. V lost 7 bases, J lost 2 bases, and 17 bases lay in between. The CDR3 consists of 15 residues. The germline gives CDR1 SNHLY, CDR2 FYNNEI. CDR3 sequence reads: CASTVLDLKQETQYF. CDR3 coding DNA: TGTGCCAGCACGGTATTGGACCTGAAACAAGAGACCCAGTACTTC.

The chain combines TRBV7-7 with TRBJ2-1; 12 bases are a match to TRBD2. This CDR3 has 16 residues. CDR1 and CDR2 (germline): SSHAT, FNYEAQ (reference sequence). The V gene end was trimmed by 6 bases and the J gene end by 4 bases; junction bases not matched to a gene: 7. CDR3 loop: CASSSDGLAGYNEQFF. The CDR3, as DNA: TGTGCCAGCAGTTCCGACGGACTAGCGGGATACAATGAGCAGTTCTTC.

The chain carries TRBV30 and TRBJ1-1; D is possibly TRBD1 (5 bases). Trimming removed 3 bases from V and 2 bases from J, with 13 bases in between. From germline, CDR1 is GTSNPN and CDR2 SVGIG (reference sequence). The CDR3 contains 14 residues. CDR3 sequence: CAWSLLGPNTEAFF. The CDR3 DNA follows: TGTGCCTGGAGCCTTTTGGGGCCCAACACTGAAGCTTTCTTT.

This rearrangement joins TRBV27 to TRBJ1-1; TRBD1 matches at 7 bases. Germline V gene sequence: CDR1 MNHEY, CDR2 SMNVEV (reference sequence). Losses at the gene ends were 2 bases for V and 5 bases for J; bases not matched to a gene: 14. The length of the CDR3 is 17 residues. In nucleotides, the CDR3 is TGTGCCAGCAGTTTAAGGGGAAACAGGGGAGGTTGGACTGAAGCTTTCTTT. It encodes CASSLRGNRGGWTEAFF.

The rearrangement joins TRBV7-6 to TRBJ2-6; D tentatively reads TRBD1 or TRBD2 (5 bases each). Germline loops: CDR1 SGHVS, CDR2 FNYEAQ. The CDR3 runs to 16 residues. V lost 5 bases, J lost 4 bases, and 15 bases lay in between. The CDR3: CASSQGRPPGANVLTF. In nucleotides, the CDR3 is TGTGCCAGCAGCCAGGGACGGCCCCCAGGGGCCAACGTCCTGACTTTC.

This sequence joins TRBV7-2 and TRBJ2-7; D is undetermined. This CDR3 is built from 14 residues. Trimming stripped 4 bases from V and 0 bases from J, with 10 bases between. Germline assignment: CDR1 SGHTA and CDR2 FQGNSA. In nucleotides, the CDR3 is TGTGCCAGCAGCTCCTTTTGGGGCTCCTACGAGCAGTACTTC. Translated, it gives CASSSFWGSYEQYF.

The gene calls are TRBV5-4 and TRBJ1-2; weak D call: TRBD1 (6 bases). CDR1 is SGHNT, CDR2 YYREEE, per germline (reference sequence). Trimming stripped 4 bases from V and 7 bases from J, with 14 bases between. CDR3 length: 13 residues. In nucleotides, the CDR3 is TGTGCCAGCAGCGGGCGGGGGGCGGTTGGCTACACCTTC. Its translation is CASSGRGAVGYTF.

The chain recombines TRBV4-3 with TRBJ1-2; D is undetermined. V was trimmed by 2 bases and J by 4 bases, leaving 11 bases between them. The CDR3 spans 14 residues. Germline V gene sequence: CDR1 LGHNA, CDR2 YSLEER. CDR3 DNA: TGCGCCAGCAGCCAAATTACGGGTAGCTATGGCTACACCTTC. Translation gives CASSQITGSYGYTF.

The rearrangement joins TRBV5-6 to TRBJ2-3; 7 bases agree with TRBD2. This CDR3 comprises 15 residues. The V and J ends lost 0 bases and 6 bases, in that order; junction bases with no gene match: 7. Germline loops: CDR1 SGHDT, CDR2 YYEEEE. CDR3 residues: CASSLAGGSADTQYF. In nucleotides, the CDR3 is TGTGCCAGCAGCTTGGCCGGCGGGAGTGCGGATACGCAGTATTTT.

The genes are TRBV7-9 and TRBJ2-7, with D uncertain. Germline assignment: CDR1 SEHNR and CDR2 FQNEAQ (reference sequence). V gave up 2 bases and J gave up 3 bases, with 8 bases separating them. The CDR3 consists of 13 residues. This chain's CDR3 is CASSLFSLYEQYF. CDR3 DNA sequence: TGTGCCAGCAGCTTATTCTCCCTCTACGAGCAGTACTTC.

This rearrangement joins TRBV6-6 to TRBJ1-1, with 8 bases lining up with TRBD1. V lost 6 bases and J lost 5; bases outside the gene matches: 11. The germline gives CDR1 MNHNY, CDR2 SVGAGI (reference sequence). CDR3 length: 15 residues. This chain's CDR3 is CASRLLDRGITEAFF. CDR3 nucleotides: TGTGCCAGCAGGCTACTAGACAGGGGAATAACTGAAGCTTTCTTT.

The V and J genes are TRBV20-1 and TRBJ1-1; no clear D gene. Between the trimmed V and J ends, which lost 5 bases and 7 bases, there was a span of 11 bases. CDR3 length equals 11 residues. CDR1 and CDR2 (germline): DFQATT, SNEGSKA (reference sequence). CDR3 sequence (DNA): TGCAGTGCTGCTTCCGACTTTGAAGCTTTCTTT. Translation: CSAASDFEAFF.